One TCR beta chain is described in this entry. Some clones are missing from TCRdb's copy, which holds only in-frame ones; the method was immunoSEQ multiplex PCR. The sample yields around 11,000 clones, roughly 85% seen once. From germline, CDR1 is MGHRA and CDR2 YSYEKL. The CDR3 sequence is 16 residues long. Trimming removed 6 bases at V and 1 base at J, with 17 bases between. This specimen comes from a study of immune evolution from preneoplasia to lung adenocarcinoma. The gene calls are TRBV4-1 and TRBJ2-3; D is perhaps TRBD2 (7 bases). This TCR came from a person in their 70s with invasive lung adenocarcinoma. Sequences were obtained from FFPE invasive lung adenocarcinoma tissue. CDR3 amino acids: CASSRPEGGGTDTQYF. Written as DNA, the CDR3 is TGCGCCAGCAGTCGTCCTGAGGGGGGGGGCACAGATACGCAGTATTTT.